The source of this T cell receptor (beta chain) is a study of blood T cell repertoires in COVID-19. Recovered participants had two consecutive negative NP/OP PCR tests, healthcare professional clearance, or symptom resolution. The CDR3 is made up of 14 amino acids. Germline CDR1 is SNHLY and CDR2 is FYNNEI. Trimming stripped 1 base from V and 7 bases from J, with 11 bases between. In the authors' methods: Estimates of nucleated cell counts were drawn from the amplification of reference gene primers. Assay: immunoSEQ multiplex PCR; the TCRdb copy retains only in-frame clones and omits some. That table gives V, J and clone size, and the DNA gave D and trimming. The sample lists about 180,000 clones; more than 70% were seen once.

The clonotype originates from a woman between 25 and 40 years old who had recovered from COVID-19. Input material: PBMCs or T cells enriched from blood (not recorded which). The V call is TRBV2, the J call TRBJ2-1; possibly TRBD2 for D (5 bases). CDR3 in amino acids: CASSEGLASNEQFF. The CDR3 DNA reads TGTGCCAGCAGTGAAGGCCTAGCCTCTAATGAGCAGTTCTTC.